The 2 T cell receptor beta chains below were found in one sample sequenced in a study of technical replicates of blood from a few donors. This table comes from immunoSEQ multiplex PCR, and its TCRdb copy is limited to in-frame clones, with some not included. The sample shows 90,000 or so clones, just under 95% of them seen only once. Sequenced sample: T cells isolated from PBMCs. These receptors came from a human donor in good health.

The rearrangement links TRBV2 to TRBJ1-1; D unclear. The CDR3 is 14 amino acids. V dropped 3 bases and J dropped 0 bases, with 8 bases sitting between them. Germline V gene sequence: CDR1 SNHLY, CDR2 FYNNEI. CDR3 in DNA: TGTGCCAGCAGTGAGGAGGGCATGAACACTGAAGCTTTCTTT. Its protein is CASSEEGMNTEAFF. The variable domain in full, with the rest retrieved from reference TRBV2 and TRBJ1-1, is EPEVTQTPSHQVTQMGQEVILRCVPISNHLYFYWYRQILGQKVEFLVSFYNNEISEKSEIFDDQFSVERPDGSNFTLKIRSTKLEDSAMYFCASSEEGMNTEAFFGQGTRLTVV.

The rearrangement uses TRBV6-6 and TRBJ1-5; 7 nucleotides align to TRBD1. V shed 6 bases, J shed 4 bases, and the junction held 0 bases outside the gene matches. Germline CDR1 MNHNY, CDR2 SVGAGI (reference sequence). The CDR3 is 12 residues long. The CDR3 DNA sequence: TGTGCCAGCAGACAGGGGAATCAGCCCCAGCATTTT. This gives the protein CASRQGNQPQHF.